The rows below give T cell receptor beta chains drawn from one sample of a study of shared clonotypes between healthy human individuals. Data came from immunoSEQ multiplex PCR; TCRdb stores just in-frame clones and leaves some out. The repertoire holds 2 million to 2.5 million clones, with approximately 94% as singletons. Sequencing was done on a sample of naive CD8+ T cells sorted from blood. Receptors originate from a man between 18 and 35 years old in good health. CDR3s include the opening cysteine and the closing phenylalanine or tryptophan. Fields, in order: V gene, J gene, CDR3 protein.

>TRBV10-2|TRBJ2-3
CASSEVGGPTDTQYF
>TRBV5-6|TRBJ2-5
CASSSAREWETQYF
>TRBV5-6|TRBJ2-3
CASRTHLLREENTDTQYF
>TRBV27|TRBJ2-1
CASSLASPYNEQFF
>TRBV11-2|TRBJ1-1
CASSLDGWGSNTEAFF
>TRBV2|TRBJ1-2
CASSDSGSYPYGYTF
>TRBV7-9|TRBJ2-2
CASRPAGELTGELFF
>TRBV2|TRBJ2-1
CASSEMAGKVVEQFF
>TRBV4-1|TRBJ1-1
CASSQPGLGGGEAFF
>TRBV5-1|TRBJ2-7
CASSPRDSRYEQYF
>TRBV27|TRBJ2-7
CATQKGYEQYF
>TRBV6-1|TRBJ2-7
CASSDLLAGPYEQYF
>TRBV28|TRBJ2-5
CASSLEGRETQYF
>TRBV28|TRBJ2-7
CASSLGQLASYEKYF
>TRBV2|TRBJ1-4
CASTAGEAEKLFF
>TRBV5-6|TRBJ2-1
CASSLGLAGYNEQFF
>TRBV5-4|TRBJ1-3
CASSLDRSSGNTIYF
>TRBV28|TRBJ2-7
CASSLGQVGNEQYF
>TRBV10-3|TRBJ1-1
CAISVGGTEAFF
>TRBV11-2|TRBJ1-5
CASSLFDGQPQHF
>TRBV14|TRBJ2-3
CASSPLVSADTQYF
>TRBV11-2|TRBJ1-2
CASSPWDNYGYTF